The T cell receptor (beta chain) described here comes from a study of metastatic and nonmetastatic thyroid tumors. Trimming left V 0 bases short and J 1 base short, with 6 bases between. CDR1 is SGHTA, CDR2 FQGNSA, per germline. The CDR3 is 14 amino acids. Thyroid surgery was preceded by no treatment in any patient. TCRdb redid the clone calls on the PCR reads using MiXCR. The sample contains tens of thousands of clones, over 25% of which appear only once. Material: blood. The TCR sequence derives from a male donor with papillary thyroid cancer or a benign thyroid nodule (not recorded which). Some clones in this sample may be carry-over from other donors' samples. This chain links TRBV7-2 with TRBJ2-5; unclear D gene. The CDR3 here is CASSLAGPQETQYF. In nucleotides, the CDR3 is TGTGCCAGCAGCTTAGCAGGTCCCCAAGAGACCCAGTACTTC.